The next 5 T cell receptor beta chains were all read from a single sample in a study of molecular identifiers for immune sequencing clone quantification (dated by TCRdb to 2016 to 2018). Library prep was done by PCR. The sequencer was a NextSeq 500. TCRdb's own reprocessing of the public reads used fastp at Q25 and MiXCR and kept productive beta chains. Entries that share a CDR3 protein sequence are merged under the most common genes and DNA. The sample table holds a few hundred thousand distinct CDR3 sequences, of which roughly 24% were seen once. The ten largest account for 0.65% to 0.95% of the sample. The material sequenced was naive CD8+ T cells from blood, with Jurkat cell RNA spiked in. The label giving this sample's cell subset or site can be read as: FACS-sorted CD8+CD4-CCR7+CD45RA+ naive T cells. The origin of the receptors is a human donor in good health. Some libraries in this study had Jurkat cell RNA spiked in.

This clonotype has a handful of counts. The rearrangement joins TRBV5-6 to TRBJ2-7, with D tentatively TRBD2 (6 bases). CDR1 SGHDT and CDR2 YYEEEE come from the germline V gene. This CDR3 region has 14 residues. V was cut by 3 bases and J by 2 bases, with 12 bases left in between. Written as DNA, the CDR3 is TGTGCCAGCAGCTGGGGCGGAGGGACCTACGAGCAGTACTTC. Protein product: CASSWGGGTYEQYF. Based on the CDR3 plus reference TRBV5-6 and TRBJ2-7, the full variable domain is DAGVTQSPTHLIKTRGQQVTLRCSPKSGHDTVSWYQQALGQGPQFIFQYYEEEERQRGNFPDRFSGHQFPNYSSELNVNALLLGDSALYLCASSWGGGTYEQYFGPGTRLTVT.

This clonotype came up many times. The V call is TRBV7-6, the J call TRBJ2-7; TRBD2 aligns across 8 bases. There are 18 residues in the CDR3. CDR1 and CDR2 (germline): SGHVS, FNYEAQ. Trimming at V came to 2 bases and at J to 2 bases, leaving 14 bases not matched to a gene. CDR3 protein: CASSLTGYQSGGAYEQYF. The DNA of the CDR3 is TGTGCCAGCAGCTTAACAGGATATCAAAGCGGGGGAGCCTACGAGCAGTACTTC.

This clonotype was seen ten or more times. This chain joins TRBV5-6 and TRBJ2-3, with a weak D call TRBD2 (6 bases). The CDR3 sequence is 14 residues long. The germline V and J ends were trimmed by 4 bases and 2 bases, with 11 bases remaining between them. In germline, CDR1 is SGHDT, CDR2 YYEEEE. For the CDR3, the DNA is TGTGCCAGCAGCCTACCGGACTACACAGATACGCAGTATTTT. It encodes CASSLPDYTDTQYF.

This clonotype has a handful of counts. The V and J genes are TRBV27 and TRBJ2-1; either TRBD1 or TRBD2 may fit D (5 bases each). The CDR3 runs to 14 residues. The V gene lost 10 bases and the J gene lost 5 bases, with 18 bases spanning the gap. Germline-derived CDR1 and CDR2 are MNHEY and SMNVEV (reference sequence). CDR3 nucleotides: TGTGCCACGCGGCGGTTTGAGGGACACAATGAGCAGTTCTTC. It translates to CATRRFEGHNEQFF.

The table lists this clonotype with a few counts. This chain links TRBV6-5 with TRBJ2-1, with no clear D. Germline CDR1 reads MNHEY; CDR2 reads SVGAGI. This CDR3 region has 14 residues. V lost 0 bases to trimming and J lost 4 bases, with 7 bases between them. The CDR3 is CASSYSVLYNEQFF. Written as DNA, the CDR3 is TGTGCCAGCAGTTACTCGGTTCTATACAATGAGCAGTTCTTC.